The present TCR beta chain was sequenced within a study of CD8+CD57+ T cells in acquired aplastic anemia. Across the study: Yields of DNA that came from sorted CD4+ and CD8+ cells averaged about 3.3 ug. Where healthy donors were concerned, CD4+ cells averaged approximately 10 million reads.

Genomic DNA acted as the template from which TCR beta VDJ combination and CDR3 sequence profiling were carried out. TCRdb re-called the reads through MiXCR, storing one row per CDR3 protein. This table has 180,000 or so distinct CDR3 sequences, 40% to 50% appearing once. Study-wide points: In CD8+ cells, Simpson's diversity showed no significant difference between patients and controls. Patients and controls shared nearly 30 CD8+ CDR3 sequences, which appeared highly expressed in patients and within their immunodominant clones.

Germline CDR1 and CDR2: DFQATT and SNEGSKA (reference sequence). Trimming shortened V by 7 bases and J by 3 bases, and 16 bases separated the two germline ends. The CDR3 is 13 amino acids. This clonotype appeared a few times. The target antigen is unknown. The specimen was sorted CD4+, CD8+, or CD8+CD57+ T cells (not recorded which) from PBMCs. V usage is TRBV20-1 and J usage is TRBJ2-7; D is unclear. The TCR comes from a human donor in good health. The CDR3, as DNA: TGCAGTGTTAACGCCAAGGGTGTCTACGAGCAGTACTTC. This translates into CSVNAKGVYEQYF.